These 23 T cell receptor beta chains share one sample of origin, sequenced in a study of CD8+ T cells in alopecia areata. It was cDNA, reverse transcribed from extracted RNA, that served as the sequencing template. Assay used: immunoSEQ multiplex PCR; TCRdb lists only in-frame clones, some missing. The table shows approximately 89,000 clones, with nearly 45% occurring only once. Sample: CD4+ T cells sorted from blood. These receptors came from a human donor with alopecia areata.

This clone occurred a few times. V usage is TRBV29-1 and J usage is TRBJ1-2; 7 bases agree with TRBD1. This CDR3 is 12 amino acids long. V was pared by 7 bases and J by 8 bases, with 10 bases of the junction left unmatched. Germline CDR1 is SQVTM and CDR2 is ANQGSEA. CDR3 sequence (DNA): TGCAGCGATGGTGACTACAGGGGCGGCTACACCTTC. Amino acids: CSDGDYRGGYTF.

This clone was found a few times. The rearrangement joins TRBV29-1 to TRBJ2-3; TRBD2 matches 7 bases. V shed 5 bases and J 1 base; nucleotides not matched to a gene: 3. Germline CDR1 reads SQVTM; CDR2 reads ANQGSEA. The CDR3 length is 13 residues. CDR3: CSVWLAGTDTQYF. Here the CDR3 DNA reads TGCAGCGTTTGGCTAGCGGGCACAGATACGCAGTATTTT.

V is TRBV5-1 and J is TRBJ1-3; D possibly corresponds to TRBD1 (5 bases). The CDR3 runs to 16 residues. Trimming pared 3 bases from V and 2 bases from J, leaving 15 bases between. Germline V lookup: CDR1 SGHRS, CDR2 YFSETQ. CDR3 nucleotide sequence: TGCGCCAGCAGCTCCGGGTCGGCAGGGACTGGAAACACCATATATTTT. Residues: CASSSGSAGTGNTIYF.

V is TRBV29-1 and J is TRBJ2-5; 9 nucleotides match TRBD1. The germline CDR1 and CDR2 sequences are SQVTM and ANQGSEA. The CDR3 has 13 residues. V shed 3 bases and J 4 bases; nucleotides not matched to a gene: 3. This chain's CDR3 is CSVEADRGETQYF. The CDR3 coding sequence is TGCAGCGTTGAGGCGGACAGGGGAGAGACCCAGTACTTC.

This clone was observed a handful of times. This chain links TRBV29-1 with TRBJ2-5; D may be TRBD1 (7 bases). The germline V gene has CDR1 SQVTM and CDR2 ANQGSEA. This CDR3 comprises 14 residues. The germline V and J ends were trimmed by 5 bases and 4 bases, with 17 bases remaining between them. CDR3 amino acids: CSVWQGGIGETQYF. CDR3 bases: TGCAGCGTTTGGCAGGGGGGTATTGGAGAGACCCAGTACTTC.

The chain couples TRBV28 to TRBJ2-1, with TRBD2 identical over 10 bases. The CDR3 sequence is 16 residues long. The trim removed 3 bases at V and 5 bases at J, leaving 7 bases unmatched. The germline V gene encodes CDR1 MDHEN and CDR2 SYDVKM. The CDR3 nucleotides are TGTGCCAGCAGTTTGCATAGCGGGAGGTTCAACAATGAGCAGTTCTTC. The encoded protein is CASSLHSGRFNNEQFF.

The chain recombines TRBV12-5 with TRBJ1-1, with TRBD1 matching over 9 bases. CDR1 and CDR2 (germline): LGHNT, FRNRAP. This CDR3 has 13 residues. Trimming at V came to 6 bases and at J to 8 bases, leaving 7 bases not matched to a gene. This CDR3 reads CASGPQGAREAFF. In nucleotides, the CDR3 is TGTGCTAGTGGACCACAGGGGGCGAGAGAAGCTTTCTTT. Complete variable domain (other parts from reference TRBV12-5 and TRBJ1-1): DARVTQTPRHKVTEMGQEVTMRCQPILGHNTVFWYRQTMMQGLELLAYFRNRAPLDDSGMPKDRFSAEMPDATLATLKIQPSEPRDSAVYFCASGPQGAREAFFGQGTRLTVV.

J is TRBJ1-3 and V is TRBV7-8; D is unresolved. Germline V gene sequence: CDR1 SGHVS, CDR2 FQNEAQ. The germline V and J ends were trimmed by 0 bases and 5 bases, with 8 bases remaining between them. This CDR3 has 14 residues. The CDR3 DNA follows: TGTGCCAGCAGCTTAGCCCGGGGAAGAAACACCATATATTTT. This encodes CASSLARGRNTIYF.

The rearrangement links TRBV7-2 to TRBJ2-5; 7 bases align to TRBD2. The CDR3 consists of 12 residues. The germline CDR1 and CDR2 sequences are SGHTA and FQGNSA. V lost 5 bases, J lost 8 bases, and 5 bases stayed unmatched. The CDR3 DNA follows: TGTGCCAGCAGCCCAGCGGGGCCTACCCAGTACTTC. Protein sequence: CASSPAGPTQYF.

This clone was counted only a few times. This rearrangement joins TRBV7-3 to TRBJ2-2, with 8 bases matching TRBD2. The germline CDR1 and CDR2 sequences are SGHTA and FQGTGA. There are 16 residues in the CDR3. Trimming removed 2 bases from V and 5 bases from J; junction bases left unmatched: 7. Here the CDR3 reads CASSLGQSSGTGELFF. CDR3 coding DNA: TGTGCCAGCAGCTTAGGCCAGTCTAGCGGGACCGGGGAGCTGTTTTTT.

The chain joins TRBV30 to TRBJ1-1; D unclear. This CDR3 has 11 residues. V lost 2 bases to trimming and J lost 5 bases, with 6 bases between them. Germline V lookup: CDR1 GTSNPN, CDR2 SVGIG (reference sequence). The CDR3 DNA reads as TGTGCCTGGAGTTTAGTAACTGAAGCTTTCTTT. Protein product: CAWSLVTEAFF.

This clone was detected only a few times. The chain links TRBV28 to TRBJ2-7; D perhaps matches TRBD2 (6 bases). The CDR3 loop spans 14 amino acids. Germline CDR1 MDHEN, CDR2 SYDVKM. V lost 7 bases and J 4 bases, leaving 17 bases between the germline ends. The CDR3 sequence is CASTPAGGTYEQYF. Written as DNA, the CDR3 is TGTGCCAGCACGCCTGCAGGCGGGACTTACGAGCAGTACTTC.

V usage is TRBV29-1 and J usage is TRBJ2-7; D is undetermined. Germline CDR1 and CDR2: SQVTM and ANQGSEA. The ends were cut back, 4 bases at V and 5 bases at J, with 9 bases in the middle. The CDR3 consists of 11 residues. The CDR3 loop reads CSVGPTNEQYF. The CDR3 nucleotides read TGCAGCGTTGGGCCCACAAACGAGCAGTACTTC.

V gene TRBV30 combines with J gene TRBJ2-2; no firm D call. Germline CDR1 and CDR2: GTSNPN and SVGIG (reference sequence). The CDR3 is 14 residues long. Trimming pared 0 bases from V and 4 bases from J, leaving 9 bases between. The CDR3 sequence: CAWSVTDATGELFF. The CDR3, as DNA: TGTGCCTGGAGTGTAACCGATGCCACCGGGGAGCTGTTTTTT.

The V call is TRBV5-1, the J call TRBJ2-5; tentative D call: TRBD1 (6 bases). Trimming took off 5 bases at V and 3 bases at J, with 14 bases between the two ends. This CDR3 is built from 14 residues. Germline values: CDR1 SGHRS, CDR2 YFSETQ. CDR3 in DNA: TGCGCCAGCAGGGTAGGGCAGGGGAAAGAGACCCAGTACTTC. Protein product: CASRVGQGKETQYF. Together with reference TRBV5-1 and TRBJ2-5, the CDR3 gives the full variable domain: KAGVTQTPRYLIKTRGQQVTLSCSPISGHRSVSWYQQTPGQGLQFLFEYFSETQRNKGNFPGRFSGRQFSNSRSEMNVSTLELGDSALYLCASRVGQGKETQYFGPGTRLLVL.

The V gene is TRBV27, the J gene TRBJ2-1, with TRBD2 as a possible D gene (5 bases). The ends were cut back, 6 bases at V and 9 bases at J, with 18 bases in the middle. This CDR3 comprises 14 residues. Germline V gives CDR1 MNHEY, CDR2 SMNVEV (reference sequence). In nucleotides, the CDR3 is TGTGCCAGCAGACCCGAGGGTCGCTTGGGTGAGCAGTTCTTC. It codes for CASRPEGRLGEQFF.

The V gene is TRBV29-1, the J gene TRBJ2-7, with D possibly TRBD2 on 6 matching bases. The CDR3 totals 12 residues. The germline V and J ends were trimmed by 4 bases and 5 bases, with 12 bases remaining between them. The V gene's germline CDR1 is SQVTM and CDR2 ANQGSEA. DNA for the CDR3: TGCAGCGTTGGAGGGAGGACCGACGAGCAGTACTTC. Its translation: CSVGGRTDEQYF.

The sample holds a few counts of this clone. The chain recombines TRBV29-1 with TRBJ1-2; D gene unclear. Per the germline V gene, CDR1 is SQVTM and CDR2 is ANQGSEA. This CDR3 has 12 amino acids. Trimming removed 0 bases from V and 12 bases from J, with 14 bases in between. The CDR3 bases are TGCAGCGTTGAAGAGGCGTCGGCAGCAAACACCTTC. It is translated as CSVEEASAANTF.

This rearrangement joins TRBV30 to TRBJ1-6; D not resolved. With 0 bases removed from V and 8 bases from J, the gap between germline ends came to 8 bases. The germline V gene encodes CDR1 GTSNPN and CDR2 SVGIG (reference sequence). CDR3 length: 13 residues. The CDR3 reads CAWSVGFDSPLHF. CDR3 coding DNA: TGTGCCTGGAGTGTAGGATTCGATTCACCCCTCCACTTT. The whole variable domain, filled in from reference TRBV30 and TRBJ1-6, reads SQTIHQWPATLVQPVGSPLSLECTVEGTSNPNLYWYRQAAGRGLQLLFYSVGIGQISSEVPQNLSASRPQDRQFILSSKKLLLSDSGFYLCAWSVGFDSPLHFGNGTRLTVT.

The chain combines TRBV29-1 with TRBJ2-1, with 10 bases matching TRBD2. There are 18 residues in the CDR3. CDR1 is SQVTM and CDR2 is ANQGSEA in the germline V gene. After removal of 0 bases from V and 0 bases from J, the junction contained 8 bases not matched to a gene. Written as DNA, the CDR3 is TGCAGCGTTGAAGAAAAAGCGGGAGGGCAAAGCTCCTACAATGAGCAGTTCTTC. Its translation: CSVEEKAGGQSSYNEQFF.

This chain uses TRBV5-4 with TRBJ1-1; a possible D gene is TRBD1 (6 bases). The V gene lost 5 bases and the J gene lost 1 base, with 12 bases spanning the gap. In germline, CDR1 is SGHNT, CDR2 YYREEE (reference sequence). This CDR3 comprises 14 residues. The CDR3 bases are TGTGCCAGCAGGTTAAACAGGGAGAACACTGAAGCTTTCTTT. It yields the protein CASRLNRENTEAFF.

V gene TRBV2 combines with J gene TRBJ2-7; no definite D call. V lost 7 bases, J lost 0 bases, and 13 bases lay in between. The CDR3 sequence is 14 residues long. Germline V gene lookup returns CDR1 SNHLY and CDR2 FYNNEI. The CDR3 region is CASNGRQSSYEQYF. The CDR3 nucleotides are TGTGCCAGCAATGGGCGTCAAAGCTCCTACGAGCAGTACTTC.

The chain combines TRBV29-1 with TRBJ2-5; D possibly corresponds to TRBD2 (7 bases). Germline CDR1 and CDR2: SQVTM and ANQGSEA. V was clipped by 3 bases and J by 4 bases, with 12 bases between them. The CDR3 contains 13 residues. DNA for the CDR3: TGCAGCGTTGAGGGGGGGCCCGGAGAGACCCAGTACTTC. Protein: CSVEGGPGETQYF.